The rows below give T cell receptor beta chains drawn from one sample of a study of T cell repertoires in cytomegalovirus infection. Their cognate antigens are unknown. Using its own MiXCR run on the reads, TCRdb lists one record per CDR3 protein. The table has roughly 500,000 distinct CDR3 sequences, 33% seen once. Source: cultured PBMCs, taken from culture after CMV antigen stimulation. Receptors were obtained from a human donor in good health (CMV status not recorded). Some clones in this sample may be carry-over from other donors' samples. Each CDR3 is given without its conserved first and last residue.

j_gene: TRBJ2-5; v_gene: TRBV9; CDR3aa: ASSVDPIGGNQETQY
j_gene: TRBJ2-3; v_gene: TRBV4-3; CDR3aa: ASSQGTGGAWDTQY
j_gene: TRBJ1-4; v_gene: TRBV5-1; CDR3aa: ASSYGGLNEKLF
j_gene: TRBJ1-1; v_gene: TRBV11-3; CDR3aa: ASSGRQGMNTEAF
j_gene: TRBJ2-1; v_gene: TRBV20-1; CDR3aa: SARDTDSGSSYNEQF
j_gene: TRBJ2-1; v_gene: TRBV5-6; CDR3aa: ASMDPLNEQF
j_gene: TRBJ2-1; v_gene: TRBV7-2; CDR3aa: ASSVGLAGRSEQF
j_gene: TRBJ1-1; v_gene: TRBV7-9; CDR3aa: ASSSDRGWADTEAF
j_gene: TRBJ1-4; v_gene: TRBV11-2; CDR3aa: ASSLDRGKLF
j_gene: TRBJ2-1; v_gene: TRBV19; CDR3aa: ASSIRATLSYNEQF
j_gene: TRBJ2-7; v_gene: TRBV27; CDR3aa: ASSSLGELTPFYEQY
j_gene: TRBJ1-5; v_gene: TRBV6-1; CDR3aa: ASSVISIGVSNQPQH
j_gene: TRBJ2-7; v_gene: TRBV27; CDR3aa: ASSPSFSGRRNEQY
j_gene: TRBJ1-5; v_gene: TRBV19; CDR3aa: ASSIRQLSNQPQH
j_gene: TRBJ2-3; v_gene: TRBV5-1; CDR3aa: ASRSGAGGPSDTQY
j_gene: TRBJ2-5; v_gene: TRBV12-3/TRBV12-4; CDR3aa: ASMGVSGRAGETQY
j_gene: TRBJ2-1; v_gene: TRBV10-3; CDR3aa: AIGTSVSSYNEQF
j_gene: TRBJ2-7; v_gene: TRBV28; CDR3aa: ASSTSRTGPFYEQY
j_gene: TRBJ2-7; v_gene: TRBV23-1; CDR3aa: ASSNRGLAYEQY
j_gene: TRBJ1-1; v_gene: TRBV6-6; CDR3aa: ASSYRDSNTEAF
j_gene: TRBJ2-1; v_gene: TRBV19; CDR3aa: ASTGPRTYNEQF
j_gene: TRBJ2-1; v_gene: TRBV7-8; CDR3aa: ASSLEQGPYNEQF
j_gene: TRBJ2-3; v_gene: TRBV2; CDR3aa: ASSSNPGLAGGDTQY
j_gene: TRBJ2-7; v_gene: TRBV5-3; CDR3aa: ASSPRGRGYEQY
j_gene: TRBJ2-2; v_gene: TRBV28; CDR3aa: ASSYGLAGVRGELF
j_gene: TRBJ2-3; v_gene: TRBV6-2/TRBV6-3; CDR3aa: ASSYEVGRGQDTQY
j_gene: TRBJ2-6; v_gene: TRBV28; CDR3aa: ASSGGGAPVGANVLT
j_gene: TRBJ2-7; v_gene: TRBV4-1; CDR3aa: ASSQPGRGNEQY
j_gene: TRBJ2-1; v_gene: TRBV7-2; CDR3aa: ASSLLAGTARSYNEQF
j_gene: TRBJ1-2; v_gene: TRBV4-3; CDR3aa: ASSQDVGVTGRHGYT
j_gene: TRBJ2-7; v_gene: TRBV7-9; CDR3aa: ASSPGPTYEQY
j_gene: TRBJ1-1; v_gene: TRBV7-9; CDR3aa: ASSSNRDRGNTEAF
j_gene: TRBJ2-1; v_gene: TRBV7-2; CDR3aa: ASSLVIVRGEQF